Below are 28 T cell receptor beta chains sequenced from a single sample in a study of memory CD4+ T cells and cytomegalovirus serostatus. Data came from immunoSEQ multiplex PCR; TCRdb stores just in-frame clones and leaves some out. The sample comprises over 40,000 clones, around 79% of which are singletons, and approximately 0.81% rests with the top ten. The sort gate was single viable CD3+CD4+CD8-CD45RO+ cells for memory CD4+ T cells. Input material: memory CD4+ T cells from blood. Receptors were obtained from an adult in good health and CMV-seronegative.

J is TRBJ2-7 and V is TRBV6-1; either TRBD1 or TRBD2 may supply D (6 bases each). The germline V gene has CDR1 MNHNS and CDR2 SASEGT. The CDR3 contains 14 residues. Between the trimmed V and J ends, which lost 4 bases and 4 bases, there was a span of 14 bases. The CDR3: CASSARDGQYEQYF. The DNA for the CDR3 is TGTGCCAGCAGTGCGCGGGACGGACAGTACGAGCAGTACTTC.

The rearrangement joins TRBV7-3 to TRBJ2-3, with no clear D. Germline loops: CDR1 SGHTA, CDR2 FQGTGA. The CDR3 sequence is 15 residues long. Trimming shortened V by 2 bases and J by 2 bases, and 11 bases separated the two germline ends. DNA of the CDR3: TGTGCCAGCAGCTTAGGACGAGAGTACACAGATACGCAGTATTTT. This sequence encodes CASSLGREYTDTQYF. Full variable domain (remainder filled in from reference TRBV7-3 and TRBJ2-3): GAGVSQTPSNKVTEKGKYVELRCDPISGHTALYWYRQSLGQGPEFLIYFQGTGAADDSGLPNDRFFAVRPEGSVSTLKIQRTERGDSAVYLCASSLGREYTDTQYFGPGTRLTVL.

The table lists this clone with a few counts. CDR3 sequence (DNA): TGTGCCAGTTCCGGGACTCCAGGTGAAAAACTGTTTTTT. This codes for CASSGTPGEKLFF. This rearrangement joins TRBV19 to TRBJ1-4, with D perhaps matching TRBD1 (5 bases). The V and J ends lost 8 bases and 7 bases respectively, with 14 bases between them. The germline V gene encodes CDR1 LNHDA and CDR2 SQIVND (reference sequence). The CDR3 extends over 13 amino acids.

This clone occurred once. The J gene is TRBJ1-2, the V gene TRBV11-2, with D possibly matching TRBD1 (5 bases). CDR1 and CDR2 (germline): SGHAT, FQNNGV. V lost 4 bases and J 7 bases, leaving 16 bases between the germline ends. The CDR3 extends over 14 amino acids. This chain's CDR3 is CASSSRDFRGGYTF. CDR3 nucleotide sequence: TGTGCCAGCAGCTCTCGGGACTTCCGGGGTGGCTACACCTTC.

This clone was detected only a few times. This sequence joins TRBV10-2 and TRBJ1-5; 9 bases line up with TRBD1. The CDR3 is 13 amino acids. The J segment lost 4 bases and the V segment lost 8 bases, leaving 3 bases of the junction unmatched. Germline CDR1 reads WSHSY; CDR2 reads SAAADI. The DNA of the CDR3 is TGCGCCAGCGGAGGGACAGGGAATCAGCCCCAGCATTTT. Translation: CASGGTGNQPQHF.

V and J are TRBV7-6 and TRBJ2-1; TRBD2 agrees at 9 bases. This CDR3 comprises 17 residues. Germline V gene lookup returns CDR1 SGHVS and CDR2 FNYEAQ. With 1 base clipped from V and 2 bases from J, the junction kept 6 bases outside the gene matches. Written as DNA, the CDR3 is TGTGCCAGCAGCTTAGATTCTAGCGGGGCCCCCTACAATGAGCAGTTCTTC. Translated: CASSLDSSGAPYNEQFF. The entire variable domain, with the rest obtained from reference TRBV7-6 and TRBJ2-1, is as follows: GAGVSQSPRYKVTKRGQDVALRCDPISGHVSLYWYRQALGQGPEFLTYFNYEAQQDKSGLPNDRFSAERPEGSISTLTIQRTEQRDSAMYRCASSLDSSGAPYNEQFFGPGTRLTVL.

This clone was seen only once. V is TRBV7-2 and J is TRBJ1-5; no definite D call. Trimming pared 9 bases from V and 0 bases from J, leaving 6 bases between. Germline V gene lookup returns CDR1 SGHTA and CDR2 FQGNSA. The CDR3 consists of 12 residues. CDR3 region: CASRYSNQPQHF. CDR3 DNA sequence: TGTGCCAGTAGATATAGCAATCAGCCCCAGCATTTT. The full variable domain, with the rest looked up from reference TRBV7-2 and TRBJ1-5, is GAGVSQSPSNKVTEKGKDVELRCDPISGHTALYWYRQSLGQGLEFLIYFQGNSAPDKSGLPSDRFSAERTGGSVSTLTIQRTQQEDSAVYLCASRYSNQPQHFGDGTRLSIL.

The CDR3 sequence: CASSLGVGRPYQETQYF. CDR3 in DNA: TGCGCCAGCAGCTTGGGCGTCGGGCGGCCGTACCAAGAGACCCAGTACTTC. The rearrangement links TRBV5-1 to TRBJ2-5; D uncertain. This CDR3 is 17 amino acids long. Trimming left V 0 bases short and J 0 bases short, with 15 bases between. The germline V gene has CDR1 SGHRS and CDR2 YFSETQ.

The chain employs TRBV9 and TRBJ2-2; D is ambiguous. This CDR3 contains 15 residues. Germline V CDR1 and CDR2: SGDLS, YYNGEE. Deletions cut 3 bases from V and 6 bases from J, with 15 bases between. CDR3 coding DNA: TGTGCCAGCAGCGCAGAAACGGGCCTGTCCGGGGAGCTGTTTTTT. This translates into CASSAETGLSGELFF. The variable domain in full, with the rest retrieved from reference TRBV9 and TRBJ2-2, is DSGVTQTPKHLITATGQRVTLRCSPRSGDLSVYWYQQSLDQGLQFLIQYYNGEERAKGNILERFSAQQFPDLHSELNLSSLELGDSALYFCASSAETGLSGELFFGEGSRLTVL.

This sequence joins TRBV27 and TRBJ1-1; no definite D call. Per the germline V gene, CDR1 is MNHEY and CDR2 is SMNVEV (reference sequence). The CDR3 is 13 residues long. V was cut by 7 bases and J by 6 bases, with 15 bases left in between. DNA of the CDR3: TGTGCCAGCACCGAAACCCGTGGGTCTGAAGCTTTCTTT. It is translated as CASTETRGSEAFF.

V is TRBV6-5 and J is TRBJ1-1; possible D gene TRBD1, 6 bases. Trimming removed 2 bases at V and 10 bases at J, with 11 bases between. CDR1 is MNHEY and CDR2 is SVGAGI in the germline V gene. This CDR3 has 12 amino acids. Here the CDR3 reads CASSYRGGGAFF. In DNA form, the CDR3 reads TGTGCCAGCAGTTACAGGGGAGGGGGAGCTTTCTTT.

This clone occurred a few times. The CDR3 protein is CASSDQDDTGELFF. For the CDR3, the DNA is TGTGCCAGCAGTGACCAGGATGACACCGGGGAGCTGTTTTTT. V is TRBV25-1 and J is TRBJ2-2; D unclear. The CDR3 has 14 residues. The V gene's germline CDR1 is MGHDK and CDR2 SYGVNS. V lost 3 bases and J 3 bases, leaving 8 bases between the germline ends.

This chain connects TRBV18 to TRBJ1-5; D might be TRBD1 (5 bases). The V gene's germline CDR1 is KGHSH and CDR2 LQKENI. The germline V and J ends were trimmed by 2 bases and 6 bases, with 20 bases remaining between them. This CDR3 has 17 amino acids. CDR3 sequence: CASSPMGPTDRSQPQHF. CDR3 coding DNA: TGTGCCAGCTCACCAATGGGACCGACGGATCGGAGTCAGCCCCAGCATTTT.

The gene calls are TRBV7-3 and TRBJ2-3; 8 bases agree with TRBD2. J was trimmed by 5 bases and V by 5 bases; bases with no gene match: 9. This CDR3 spans 15 amino acids. Germline CDR1 reads SGHTA; CDR2 reads FQGTGA. The CDR3 region is CASSRAGGRGDTQYF. The CDR3 DNA reads TGTGCCAGCAGCAGGGCGGGGGGACGGGGAGATACGCAGTATTTT.

J is TRBJ2-2 and V is TRBV7-3; D perhaps matches TRBD1 (6 bases). Germline values: CDR1 SGHTA, CDR2 FQGTGA. This CDR3 has 17 amino acids. The V end was cut by 0 bases, the J end by 3 bases, with 14 bases between. CDR3 protein: CASSLTGGSGHTGELFF. Written as DNA, the CDR3 is TGTGCCAGCAGCTTAACAGGGGGTAGTGGTCACACCGGGGAGCTGTTTTTT.

The chain has TRBV6-5 and TRBJ2-7; D may be TRBD1 (6 bases). Germline V gene lookup returns CDR1 MNHEY and CDR2 SVGAGI. The CDR3 is made up of 15 amino acids. The V gene lost 2 bases and the J gene lost 2 bases, with 13 bases spanning the gap. The CDR3 protein is CASSYGSGATYEQYF. As DNA, the CDR3 is TGTGCCAGCAGTTACGGGTCAGGGGCAACCTACGAGCAGTACTTC.

This chain joins TRBV10-3 and TRBJ1-5; maybe TRBD1 (6 bases). The CDR3 runs 14 residues. The ends were cut back, 10 bases at V and 2 bases at J, with 15 bases in the middle. Germline V lookup: CDR1 ENHRY, CDR2 SYGVKD. CDR3: CATRTEMGNQPQHF. The CDR3 DNA sequence: TGTGCCACCCGGACAGAGATGGGCAATCAGCCCCAGCATTTT.

This clone was counted between two and nine times. The chain has TRBV6-1 and TRBJ2-5; no clear D gene. The V end lost 6 bases, the J end lost 5 bases, and 13 bases lay between the germline ends. CDR3 size: 13 residues. Germline loops: CDR1 MNHNS, CDR2 SASEGT. This CDR3 reads CASREQPPETQYF. In nucleotides, the CDR3 is TGTGCCAGCAGAGAACAACCGCCGGAGACCCAGTACTTC.

The chain is built from TRBV9 and TRBJ1-2; 10 bases are shared with TRBD1. This CDR3 is 15 amino acids long. With V trimmed by 4 bases and J by 5 bases, 8 bases remained unmatched. Germline loops: CDR1 SGDLS, CDR2 YYNGEE. The CDR3 DNA is TGTGCCAGCAGCCCTACTGGGACAGGGGATTATGGCTACACCTTC. Its protein product is CASSPTGTGDYGYTF.

The chain combines TRBV6-5 with TRBJ1-6; 9 positions match TRBD1. Germline loops: CDR1 MNHEY, CDR2 SVGAGI. This CDR3 contains 16 residues. With 0 bases clipped from V and 7 bases from J, the junction kept 4 bases outside the gene matches. CDR3 in DNA: TGTGCCAGCAGTTACTCGGGACAGGGAAGCAATTCACCCCTCCACTTT. Translating it yields CASSYSGQGSNSPLHF.

This clone was seen only a few times. V is TRBV4-1 and J is TRBJ1-1; D uncertain. The CDR3 runs 14 residues. Germline loops: CDR1 MGHRA, CDR2 YSYEKL. Trimming stripped 1 base from V and 6 bases from J, with 12 bases between. This chain's CDR3 is CASSQVVAQSEAFF. CDR3 nucleotide sequence: TGCGCCAGCAGCCAAGTGGTAGCCCAATCTGAAGCTTTCTTT.

V gene TRBV29-1 combines with J gene TRBJ2-1; no firm D call. Germline V gene data show CDR1 as SQVTM and CDR2 as ANQGSEA. V was pared by 4 bases and J by 14 bases, with 15 bases between. The CDR3 is 11 amino acids. The CDR3 loop is CSVGSGDGEFF. CDR3 nucleotide sequence: TGCAGCGTTGGTTCTGGCGATGGAGAGTTCTTC.

This chain connects TRBV29-1 to TRBJ1-2; unclear D gene. Trimming stripped 4 bases from V and 7 bases from J, with 13 bases between. CDR1 and CDR2 (germline): SQVTM, ANQGSEA. The CDR3 has 12 residues. The CDR3 DNA follows: TGCAGCGTTGTACTGAGGTCCGCTGGCTACACCTTC. It yields the protein CSVVLRSAGYTF.

V gene TRBV6-1 combines with J gene TRBJ2-2; 7 bases map to TRBD2. Germline-derived CDR1 and CDR2 are MNHNS and SASEGT. CDR3 size: 14 residues. Trimming cost V 6 bases and J 5 bases; bases outside gene matches: 6. The DNA of the CDR3 is TGTGCCAGCAGCGCGGGACTAAGAACCGGGGAGCTGTTTTTT. Translating gives CASSAGLRTGELFF.

The chain is built from TRBV19 and TRBJ1-4; D call uncertain. The CDR3 is 15 amino acids. Looked up from germline, CDR1 is LNHDA and CDR2 is SQIVND (reference sequence). V was pared by 3 bases and J by 0 bases, with 8 bases between. The chain's CDR3 is CASSMHSATNEKLFF. The CDR3 coding sequence is TGTGCCAGTAGTATGCACAGTGCAACTAATGAAAAACTGTTTTTT. Complete variable domain (other parts from reference TRBV19 and TRBJ1-4): DGGITQSPKYLFRKEGQNVTLSCEQNLNHDAMYWYRQDPGQGLRLIYYSQIVNDFQKGDIAEGYSVSREKKESFPLTVTSAQKNPTAFYLCASSMHSATNEKLFFGSGTQLSVL.

The chain links TRBV7-6 to TRBJ1-3; D gene unclear. Trimming took off 5 bases at V and 0 bases at J, with 17 bases between the two ends. The germline V gene encodes CDR1 SGHVS and CDR2 FNYEAQ. This CDR3 is built from 17 residues. The CDR3 sequence: CASSISEGPLSGNTIYF. CDR3 DNA: TGTGCCAGCAGCATTAGTGAGGGTCCCCTCTCTGGAAACACCATATATTTT.

This chain connects TRBV30 to TRBJ2-2; the D gene is possibly TRBD1 (5 bases). The CDR3 runs to 15 residues. V gave up 1 base and J gave up 0 bases, with 9 bases separating them. The germline CDR1 and CDR2 sequences are GTSNPN and SVGIG (reference sequence). The CDR3 loop is CAWSGQGPNTGELFF. The CDR3 nucleotides read TGTGCCTGGAGTGGTCAGGGTCCGAACACCGGGGAGCTGTTTTTT.

The chain has TRBV4-1 and TRBJ1-2, with TRBD1 as a possible D gene (6 bases). V was clipped by 3 bases and J by 8 bases, with 25 bases between them. Germline V gives CDR1 MGHRA, CDR2 YSYEKL. The length of the CDR3 is 17 residues. CDR3 in amino acids: CASSHQGGGNREAGYTF. The CDR3, as DNA: TGCGCCAGCAGCCACCAAGGCGGGGGCAACCGCGAGGCGGGCTACACCTTC.